A single T cell receptor beta chain is shown here with its context. As yet, its antigen is unknown. V was pared by 0 bases and J by 6 bases, with 14 bases between. This CDR3 is 14 amino acids long. Germline loops: CDR1 GTSNPN, CDR2 SVGIG (reference sequence). Each participant with HIV received care in the United States. This sample was included in a study of long-term antiretroviral therapy in people with HIV. immunoSEQ v3.0 was run at survey level. Profiled with immunoSEQ multiplex PCR; TCRdb holds only in-frame clones, not every one. Of 30,000 or so clones in the sample, over 75% were seen once. Study findings and constraints: Nothing was known about ART adherence, viral resistance or changes in therapy. Relative to transplant donor controls, diversity remained lower despite increasing after ART. Repertoires in HIV (unlike those of controls) had narrower CDR3 length ranges.

The chain combines TRBV30 with TRBJ1-1; no definite D call. This receptor was obtained from a woman aged 40 to 50 with HIV. The input for sequencing was unsorted PBMCs, taken about 5.5 years after starting antiretroviral therapy. The CDR3 DNA sequence: TGTGCCTGGAGTGTATTTATCGGATTCTCTGAAGCTTTCTTT. Protein product: CAWSVFIGFSEAFF. Combining the CDR3 with reference TRBV30 and TRBJ1-1 gives the whole variable domain SQTIHQWPATLVQPVGSPLSLECTVEGTSNPNLYWYRQAAGRGLQLLFYSVGIGQISSEVPQNLSASRPQDRQFILSSKKLLLSDSGFYLCAWSVFIGFSEAFFGQGTRLTVV.